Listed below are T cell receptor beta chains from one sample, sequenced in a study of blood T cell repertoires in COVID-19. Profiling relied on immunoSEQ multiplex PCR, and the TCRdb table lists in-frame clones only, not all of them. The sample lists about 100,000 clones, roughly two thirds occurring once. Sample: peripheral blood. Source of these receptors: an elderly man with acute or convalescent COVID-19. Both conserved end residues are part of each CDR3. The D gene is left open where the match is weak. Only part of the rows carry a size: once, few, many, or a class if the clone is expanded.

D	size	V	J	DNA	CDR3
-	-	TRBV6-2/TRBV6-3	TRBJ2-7	TGTGCCAGCAGTCGGGACTACGAGCAGTACTTC	CASSRDYEQYF
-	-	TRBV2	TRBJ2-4	TGTGCCAGCAGTGAAGTCCTTCTAGCCAAAAACATTCAGTACTTC	CASSEVLLAKNIQYF
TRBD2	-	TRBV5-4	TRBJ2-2	TGTGCCAGCAGCTCAAGGACTAGCGCAGCCGGGGAGCTGTTTTTT	CASSSRTSAAGELFF
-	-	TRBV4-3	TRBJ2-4	TGCGCCAGCAGCCAAGAGAGGGGGAACATTCAGTACTTC	CASSQERGNIQYF
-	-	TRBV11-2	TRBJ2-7	TGTGCCAGCAGCTTATGGCAGGGGCCCTCCTACGAGCAGTACTTC	CASSLWQGPSYEQYF
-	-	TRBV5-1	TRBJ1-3	TGCGCCAGCAGCTTGGACATCCTCTCTGGAAACACCATATATTTT	CASSLDILSGNTIYF
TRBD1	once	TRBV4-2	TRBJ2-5	TGTGCCAGCAGCCCCCGAGCTTCGACAGGGCCGGCAGTCGGGACCCAGTACTTC	CASSPRASTGPAVGTQYF
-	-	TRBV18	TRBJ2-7	TGTGCCAGCTCACCAGTCAGGGTGAACGAGCAGTACTTC	CASSPVRVNEQYF
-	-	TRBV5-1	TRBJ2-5	TGCGCCAGCAGAAAGGGGTCAGGGGCCAACCAAGAGACCCAGTACTTC	CASRKGSGANQETQYF
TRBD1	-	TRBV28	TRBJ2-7	TGTGCCAGCAGTTTCCCGGACAGGGGCCTCTACGAGCAGTACTTC	CASSFPDRGLYEQYF
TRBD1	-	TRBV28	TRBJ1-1	TGTGCCAGCAGCCGGACAGGGGGCACTGAAGCTTTCTTT	CASSRTGGTEAFF
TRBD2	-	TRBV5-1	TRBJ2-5	TGCGCCAGCAGCTCCCGACTAGCGAAGTCCGCCAAAGAGACCCAGTACTTC	CASSSRLAKSAKETQYF
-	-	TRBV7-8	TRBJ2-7	TGTGCCAGCAGCCCGGAACAGCAATCCTACGAGCAGTACTTC	CASSPEQQSYEQYF